These 8 T cell receptor beta chains originate from one sample sequenced in a study of early T cells in non-severe SARS-CoV-2 infection. Each CDR3 protein is one row after TCRdb ran MiXCR on the 5' RACE reads. The data show more than 85,000 distinct CDR3 sequences, with around 16% seen just once and 5.1% held by the top ten. The source material was whole blood, sampled at baseline. These receptors all come from an adult who was a healthcare worker with PCR-confirmed SARS-CoV-2 infection or an uninfected control (not recorded which).

Only a few counts were recorded for this clonotype. The rearrangement uses TRBV20-1 and TRBJ2-2; 12 bases agree with TRBD1. CDR1 DFQATT and CDR2 SNEGSKA come from the germline V gene (reference sequence). Trimming took 1 base from V and 7 from J; bases not matched to a gene: 7. This CDR3 spans 16 amino acids. CDR3 amino acids: CSARGRDRGLIGELFF. DNA for the CDR3: TGCAGTGCTAGAGGGAGGGACAGGGGGCTTATCGGGGAGCTGTTTTTT.

The rearrangement uses TRBV7-2 and TRBJ2-1, with TRBD2 identical over 7 bases. This CDR3 has 14 amino acids. The V gene's germline CDR1 is SGHTA and CDR2 FQGNSA. J was trimmed by 6 bases and V by 4 bases; bases with no gene match: 6. The CDR3 DNA follows: TGTGCCAGCAGCTCAAGGACTAGTTTCAATGAGCAGTTCTTC. Residues: CASSSRTSFNEQFF.

The chain joins TRBV12-3 or TRBV12-4 to TRBJ2-3, with TRBD2 identical over 11 bases. CDR3 size: 15 residues. The V segment lost 3 bases and the J segment 9 bases; nucleotides outside the gene matches: 8. CDR3 sequence reads: CASSFLAGGGETQYF. The CDR3 DNA sequence: TGTGCCAGCAGTTTTCTAGCGGGAGGTGGGGAGACGCAGTATTTT.

The chain has TRBV25-1 and TRBJ2-5, with D possibly being TRBD2 (6 bases). The CDR3 is 12 residues long. CDR1 is MGHDK, CDR2 SYGVNS, per germline. The ends were cut back, 4 bases at V and 10 bases at J, with 13 bases in the middle. CDR3 loop: CASSGTRLDQYF. The CDR3 DNA is TGTGCCAGCAGTGGAACCCGACTAGACCAGTACTTC.

The rearrangement links TRBV20-1 to TRBJ1-1; D unresolved. Trimming cost V 0 bases and J 8 bases, with 13 bases left between them. Per the germline V gene, CDR1 is DFQATT and CDR2 is SNEGSKA (reference sequence). The CDR3 totals 13 residues. The CDR3 nucleotides are TGCAGTGCTAGAGACAGTTATCGGGCCGAAGCTTTCTTT. This codes for CSARDSYRAEAFF.

Many counts were recorded for this clonotype. The chain links TRBV20-1 to TRBJ1-2; D is ambiguous. The CDR3 runs 15 residues. V lost 6 bases and J 4 bases, leaving 21 bases between the germline ends. Germline V gene sequence: CDR1 DFQATT, CDR2 SNEGSKA (reference sequence). The CDR3 nucleotides read TGCAGTGCCCCGGAGATGACCTCTCCCTTCTATGGCTACACCTTC. Translated: CSAPEMTSPFYGYTF.

This clonotype was detected only once. The chain links TRBV7-9 to TRBJ2-7; D is undetermined. CDR1 and CDR2 (germline): SEHNR, FQNEAQ (reference sequence). CDR3 size: 16 residues. The V and J ends lost 5 bases and 4 bases respectively, with 21 bases between them. The DNA of the CDR3 is TGTGCCAGCAGCCAAAGGTCCGCACCCTCTTTATACGAGCAGTACTTC. It yields the protein CASSQRSAPSLYEQYF.

The rearrangement uses TRBV7-8 and TRBJ2-5; no clear D gene. V lost 5 bases, J lost 5 bases, and 12 bases lay in between. The germline V gene encodes CDR1 SGHVS and CDR2 FQNEAQ. CDR3 length: 13 amino acids. The CDR3 DNA reads TGTGCCAGCAGCAGCAGCCCGCGGGAGACCCAGTACTTC. Translated, it gives CASSSSPRETQYF.